This T cell receptor (beta chain) originates from a study of cytomegalovirus exposure and HLA in healthy donors. About this clone: Its antigen is not identified.

The CDR3 length is 14 residues. The V gene end was trimmed by 4 bases and the J gene end by 3 bases; junction bases not matched to a gene: 4. Per the germline V gene, CDR1 is MDHEN and CDR2 is SYDVKM. Everyone who donated was a healthy bone marrow donor. Overall study results and limits: Among the sequence variants, a highly shared cluster was likely an artifact of sequencing.

Researchers ran the PCR with 60 Vbeta and 13 Jbeta primers. Data came from immunoSEQ multiplex PCR; TCRdb stores just in-frame clones and leaves some out. This repertoire shows roughly 96,000 clones, approximately 75% found once; its top ten account for 2.5% to 3.5%. This clonotype was obtained from a female donor in good health and CMV-seropositive. Sequencing used PBMCs. The chain links TRBV28 to TRBJ2-5; 8 bases are a match to TRBD1. CDR3 in amino acids: CASSWPGQEETQYF. The CDR3 DNA follows: TGTGCCAGCAGTTGGCCGGGACAGGAAGAGACCCAGTACTTC.